Detailed here is one T cell receptor (beta chain). The antigen remains undetermined. The table came from immunoSEQ multiplex PCR; TCRdb's copy has only in-frame clones and leaves some out. The sample gives just over 40,000 clones, about 76% of which show up once; 0.79% is in the top ten. The CDR3 totals 14 residues. Deletions cut 8 bases from V and 1 base from J, with 11 bases between. Germline V gene data show CDR1 as KGHSH and CDR2 as LQKENI. The data were obtained in a study of memory CD4+ T cells and cytomegalovirus serostatus. Background on the study: Of the healthy Belgian adults, fewer than 10 were CMV seropositive and 24 seronegative.

Study-level findings and limits: Suggested: most of the CMV-linked TCR signature lies in CD4+ memory cells.

Single viable CD3+CD4+CD8-CD45RO+ cells were sorted as the memory CD4+ T cells. Total CD4+ T cells were enriched by CD4 positive selection. The J gene is TRBJ1-4, the V gene TRBV18; TRBD1 is a possible D gene (6 bases). The receptor comes from an adult in good health and CMV-seronegative. Sequenced material: memory CD4+ T cells from blood. CDR3 region: CASTLGGTNEKLFF. The CDR3 region has the DNA TGTGCCAGCACGCTAGGGGGAACTAATGAAAAACTGTTTTTT.